This T cell receptor (beta chain) derives from a study of T cell responses to AZD1222 COVID-19 vaccine. Study-wide findings and caveats: Regions 160-218 and 743-854 held dominance among vaccine-associated CD4 TCRs, which spanned spike. Just a handful of AZD1222 recipients were seropositive at baseline.

Trimming at V came to 5 bases and at J to 13 bases, leaving 6 bases not matched to a gene. Germline assignment: CDR1 SGHAT and CDR2 FQNNGV. The CDR3 has 12 residues. The method was immunoSEQ multiplex PCR; TCRdb's version includes in-frame clones alone and lacks a portion of them. The data hold 99,000 or so clones, with 82% observed a single time. In regard to this clone: Its antigen is unknown.

The clonotype was recovered from an adult in good health. The V gene is TRBV11-2, the J gene TRBJ1-4; 8 bases are shared with TRBD1. The sequences come from peripheral blood, collected on day 0 of AZD1222 vaccination. For the CDR3, the DNA is TGTGCCAGCAGCCAGGGGGCTGGGGGACTGTTTTTT. Translating gives CASSQGAGGLFF.